One TCR beta chain is described in this entry. The source of the sample is a study of cytomegalovirus exposure and HLA in healthy donors. In the PCR, 60 Vbeta and 13 Jbeta primers were used. Sequencing was performed with immunoSEQ multiplex PCR; in TCRdb, only in-frame clones are kept and a portion is missing. The table lists approximately 120,000 clones, around 70% of them singletons. V trimming: 4 bases; J trimming: 6 bases; junction bases outside the gene matches: 7. The CDR3 length is 15 residues. Germline V gene lookup returns CDR1 SGHNT and CDR2 YYREEE (reference sequence). The source material was PBMCs. This TCR came from a man aged 40-55 years in good health and CMV-seropositive. The rearrangement joins TRBV5-4 to TRBJ2-5, with 12 bases identical to TRBD1. In DNA form, the CDR3 reads TGTGCCAGCAGCACCCCGGGACAGGGGGCCAAGACCCAGTACTTC. Translation gives CASSTPGQGAKTQYF.